This TCR beta chain was retrieved from a study of CD8 T cells in ankylosing spondylitis (dated 2017 in TCRdb). For context, the study as a whole: The study set out to find disease-linked TCR variants by profiling T cell receptor beta repertoires in ankylosing spondylitis patients and healthy donors. Samples of peripheral blood were taken, and for ankylosing spondylitis patients, synovial fluid was collected as well. The full study cohort comprised around 25 ankylosing spondylitis patients and over a hundred healthy donors. Overall study outcomes, separate from this receptor: A TCR beta motif of several highly homologous amino acid variants appeared characteristic of blood from ankylosing spondylitis patients. According to the report, matched synovial fluid samples from ankylosing spondylitis patients were significantly enriched for the disease-linked clones. Some TCR beta motif variants had previously been reported in synovial fluid and blood of reactive arthritis patients, which suggested common disease-initiation mechanisms. The disease-linked clones showed a CD8+ phenotype and occurred at relatively low frequencies in peripheral blood.

In this sample, this clonotype turned up a few times. Its antigen is not yet known. No qualities accompany the bases; no much larger clone lies one base away. Sequencing instrument: Illumina HiSeq 2500. Quantitative 5'-RACE with molecular barcodes was the method used to prepare the TCR beta libraries. The authors' analysis ran thus. To identify disease-linked TCR variants, a new computational method was used, one built on a probabilistic model of VDJ rearrangement. TCRdb reprocessing: public reads trimmed at Q25 with fastp, clones called with MiXCR, in-frame beta chains kept. Every distinct CDR3 protein forms one entry, paired with its most common genes and DNA. TCRdb assigned the V and J calls; the authors' analysis was not used. The sample table contains about 840,000 distinct CDR3 sequences; only one count was recorded for over 9.5% of them. Approximately 0.5% of the sample belongs to the ten largest clones.

For this chain, trimming is 2 bases at the V end and 6 bases at the J end, and the number of junction bases without a gene match is 10. The CDR3 starts with the cysteine, ends with the phenylalanine, and has 16 residues. Only the CDR3 DNA stays, 48 bases, in frame from base 1. The sample was blood, either unsorted or a sorted T cell fraction (not recorded which). The receptor comes from a male donor with ankylosing spondylitis. The chain employs TRBV12-3 or TRBV12-4 and TRBJ2-3, with TRBD2 matching 8 junction bases. The CDR3 loop reads CASSLKSGSDVDTQYF. The DNA sequence is as follows: TGTGCCAGCAGTTTAAAAAGCGGGAGTGACGTGGATACGCAGTATTTT.